The 28 T cell receptor beta chains below were found in one sample sequenced in a study of T-cell memory formation after mild COVID-19. From the 5' RACE reads, TCRdb called clonotypes with MiXCR, one entry per CDR3 protein. This sample has more than 150,000 distinct CDR3 sequences; 9.5% to 13% occur once, and the top ten carry approximately 3.8%. The sequenced sample was PBMCs or a T cell subset sorted from them (not recorded which). The receptors here all came from a man between 18 and 35 years old who had mild COVID-19 (a few samples of this study predate the infection). Cell type and time point are not known.

This clonotype was seen repeatedly, ten times or more. The chain carries TRBV5-1 and TRBJ2-3, with 8 bases matching TRBD1. V dropped 0 bases and J dropped 4; count of bases not matched to a gene: 7. The CDR3 length is 16 residues. Germline V gene lookup returns CDR1 SGHRS and CDR2 YFSETQ. This CDR3 reads CASSLAVQGASDTQYF. Here the CDR3 DNA reads TGCGCCAGCAGCTTGGCCGTCCAGGGGGCCTCAGATACGCAGTATTTT.

This clonotype was counted between two and nine times. V gene TRBV4-2 combines with J gene TRBJ2-5; no reliable D call. V was cut by 1 base and J by 4 bases, with 7 bases left in between. Germline V CDR1 and CDR2: LGHNA, YNFKEQ. The CDR3 spans 13 residues. This CDR3 reads CASSQARGETQYF. CDR3 sequence (DNA): TGTGCCAGCAGCCAAGCGAGAGGAGAGACCCAGTACTTC.

By sample fraction, this clonotype is medium-sized. This chain links TRBV2 with TRBJ2-5; D not certain. V shed 10 bases and J shed 4 bases, with 13 bases lying between them. The germline gives CDR1 SNHLY, CDR2 FYNNEI. CDR3 length: 12 amino acids. The CDR3 DNA is TGTGCCACCCAGGATGCTGGAGAGACCCAGTACTTC. It translates to CATQDAGETQYF.

This clonotype was recorded many times. This chain uses TRBV7-9 with TRBJ1-1; D gene ambiguous. Trimming stripped 0 bases from V and 5 bases from J, with 13 bases between. CDR3 length equals 15 residues. Germline V gene sequence: CDR1 SEHNR, CDR2 FQNEAQ (reference sequence). The CDR3 sequence is CASSLASGAGTEAFF. The CDR3, as DNA: TGTGCCAGCAGCTTAGCGTCGGGCGCCGGGACTGAAGCTTTCTTT.

The chain carries TRBV6-2 or TRBV6-3 and TRBJ2-1; possibly TRBD1 or TRBD2 for D (6 bases each). Germline V gene lookup returns CDR1 MNHEY and CDR2 SVGEGT. Trimming took 2 bases from V and 6 from J, leaving 14 bases between them. This CDR3 has 15 residues. As DNA, the CDR3 is TGTGCCAGCAGTTACGTTTCGGGGGCTTTCAATGAGCAGTTCTTC. It encodes CASSYVSGAFNEQFF.

This clonotype was counted only a few times. The chain has TRBV20-1 and TRBJ2-5; 8 bases align to TRBD1. Germline trimming cut 2 bases from V and 6 bases from J; bases unmatched to any gene: 8. CDR1 is DFQATT and CDR2 is SNEGSKA in the germline V gene (reference sequence). The CDR3 runs 14 residues. The chain's CDR3 is CSARRGTGGQTQYF. The CDR3 DNA is TGCAGTGCTAGAAGGGGGACAGGAGGACAGACCCAGTACTTC.

This clonotype was recorded many times. This chain connects TRBV7-3 to TRBJ1-1, with TRBD1 as a possible D gene (5 bases). V was cut by 5 bases and J by 3 bases, with 13 bases left in between. This CDR3 has 14 residues. CDR1 is SGHTA, CDR2 FQGTGA, per germline. The CDR3 reads CASSLRGTDTEAFF. The CDR3 coding sequence is TGTGCCAGCAGCCTAAGGGGTACCGACACTGAAGCTTTCTTT.

This clonotype has just a few counts. The gene calls are TRBV5-1 and TRBJ1-2; possible D gene TRBD1, 5 bases. Germline V gives CDR1 SGHRS, CDR2 YFSETQ. V was shortened by 5 bases and J by 8 bases, with 13 bases between the two germline ends. The CDR3 runs to 12 residues. The CDR3, as DNA: TGCGCCAGCAGTCGATGGGGCGGCGGCTACACCTTC. Its protein is CASSRWGGGYTF. Using reference TRBV5-1 and TRBJ1-2 for the parts outside the CDR3, the full variable domain is KAGVTQTPRYLIKTRGQQVTLSCSPISGHRSVSWYQQTPGQGLQFLFEYFSETQRNKGNFPGRFSGRQFSNSRSEMNVSTLELGDSALYLCASSRWGGGYTFGSGTRLTVV.

This clonotype occurred a few times. CDR3 DNA: TGTGCCAGCAGTAGGACAGTCCTGGAAGCCCAGCATTTT. Encoded protein: CASSRTVLEAQHF. V usage is TRBV27 and J usage is TRBJ1-5; a possible D gene is TRBD1 (6 bases). CDR1 is MNHEY and CDR2 is SMNVEV in the germline V gene (reference sequence). V gave up 5 bases and J gave up 11 bases, with 16 bases separating them. CDR3 length: 13 residues.

This clonotype was counted between two and nine times. This chain links TRBV20-1 with TRBJ2-7; the D gene is possibly TRBD1 (7 bases). CDR1 is DFQATT, CDR2 SNEGSKA, per germline (reference sequence). The V and J ends lost 2 bases and 5 bases respectively, with 19 bases between them. The CDR3 consists of 15 residues. CDR3 DNA: TGCAGTGCTAGACGGCCGACAGGGTGGGGGGACGAGCAGTACTTC. Amino acid sequence: CSARRPTGWGDEQYF.

This clonotype was detected a few times. The chain couples TRBV5-1 to TRBJ2-1; perhaps TRBD1 as D (5 bases). Germline CDR1 and CDR2: SGHRS and YFSETQ. This CDR3 has 16 residues. Trimming left V 4 bases short and J 5 bases short, with 19 bases between. CDR3 in DNA: TGCGCCAGCAGCCCCCCTGATAGACAGACACACAATGAGCAGTTCTTC. It codes for CASSPPDRQTHNEQFF.

Points on this clonotype: Its ends do not fully match the called genes, so a read error is possible. J is TRBJ2-4 and V is TRBV12-3 or TRBV12-4; D gene unclear. The CDR3 is made up of 14 amino acids. The CDR3 protein is CASSHPGPLNIQYF. DNA of the CDR3: TGCGCCAGCAGTCACCCCGGGCCCTTAAACATTCAGTACTTC.

J is TRBJ1-4 and V is TRBV25-1; tentatively, D is TRBD1 (6 bases). CDR3 length equals 16 residues. Germline loops: CDR1 MGHDK, CDR2 SYGVNS. Trimming took off 1 base at V and 7 bases at J, with 16 bases between the two ends. CDR3 sequence (DNA): TGTGCCAGCAGTGAATGGCCGAGGGGGGAAGGTGAAAAACTGTTTTTT. Protein sequence: CASSEWPRGEGEKLFF.

The table lists this clonotype with a few counts. V usage is TRBV19 and J usage is TRBJ2-5; D remains unclear. Germline V gene sequence: CDR1 LNHDA, CDR2 SQIVND (reference sequence). This CDR3 is built from 13 residues. Trimming cost V 5 bases and J 2 bases, with 9 bases left between them. The CDR3 nucleotides are TGTGCCAGTAGTCCCCCAGAACAAGAGACCCAGTACTTC. It encodes CASSPPEQETQYF.

This clonotype has a handful of counts. J is TRBJ1-4 and V is TRBV12-3 or TRBV12-4; unclear D gene. The CDR3 runs to 14 residues. The V end lost 1 base, the J end lost 15 bases, and 18 bases lay between the germline ends. The CDR3 is CASSLEASGPSLFF. The CDR3 DNA follows: TGTGCCAGCAGTTTAGAGGCCAGCGGACCATCGTTGTTTTTT.

Many counts were recorded for this clonotype. The chain links TRBV7-9 to TRBJ2-5; 9 nucleotides line up with TRBD1. J gave up 4 bases and V 5 bases, and 8 bases lay outside the gene matches. From germline, CDR1 is SEHNR and CDR2 FQNEAQ (reference sequence). The CDR3 totals 15 residues. DNA of the CDR3: TGTGCCAGCAGCCCCATCTGGGACAGGGCAGAGACCCAGTACTTC. This codes for CASSPIWDRAETQYF.

This clonotype was counted ten times or more. The V call is TRBV4-3, the J call TRBJ2-4, with a weak D call TRBD2 (5 bases). V gave up 0 bases and J gave up 0 bases, with 15 bases separating them. The CDR3 runs to 18 residues. CDR1 is LGHNA and CDR2 is YSLEER in the germline V gene. The CDR3 coding sequence is TGCGCCAGCAGCCAAGACGTGGGGAGAACTTTAGCCAAAAACATTCAGTACTTC. It yields the protein CASSQDVGRTLAKNIQYF.

The chain carries TRBV5-6 and TRBJ1-1; perhaps TRBD1 as D (6 bases). Per the germline V gene, CDR1 is SGHDT and CDR2 is YYEEEE. Trimming took 4 bases from V and 1 from J, leaving 23 bases between them. The CDR3 has 18 amino acids. The CDR3 nucleotides are TGTGCCAGCAGCCTGCTTGGGGGGGGCTGGGGTGAGAACACTGAAGCTTTCTTT. Translation: CASSLLGGGWGENTEAFF.

The chain has TRBV4-3 and TRBJ2-3; D possibly matches TRBD1 or TRBD2 (5 bases each). The CDR3 is 15 amino acids. Trimming took 3 bases from V and 4 from J, leaving 14 bases between them. Per germline, CDR1 LGHNA and CDR2 YSLEER. This CDR3 is CASSQGPSLADTQYF. CDR3 nucleotides: TGCGCCAGCAGCCAGGGGCCTAGCCTGGCAGATACGCAGTATTTT.

This clonotype was counted many times. The genes are TRBV5-1 and TRBJ1-2; D is unresolved. Trimming removed 5 bases at V and 6 bases at J, with 14 bases between. From germline, CDR1 is SGHRS and CDR2 YFSETQ. The CDR3 covers 13 residues. CDR3 residues: CASRGSQTDGYTF. Here the CDR3 DNA reads TGCGCCAGCAGAGGTTCCCAGACGGATGGCTACACCTTC.

This clonotype was detected many times. V and J are TRBV12-3 or TRBV12-4 and TRBJ2-5; 12 positions agree with TRBD2. Germline trimming cut 4 bases from V and 4 bases from J; bases unmatched to any gene: 7. The CDR3 length is 16 residues. DNA of the CDR3: TGTGCCAGCAGTTCCGGGACTAGCGGGCGGGCAGAGACCCAGTACTTC. Translating gives CASSSGTSGRAETQYF.

This chain links TRBV5-1 with TRBJ1-2; TRBD1 aligns across 9 bases. CDR3 length: 16 residues. The germline CDR1 and CDR2 sequences are SGHRS and YFSETQ. V lost 4 bases and J lost 0; bases outside the gene matches: 7. As DNA, the CDR3 is TGCGCCAGCAGCAAAACCGGGACAGGGCCTAACTATGGCTACACCTTC. Its protein is CASSKTGTGPNYGYTF.

Only a few counts were recorded for this clonotype. The genes are TRBV2 and TRBJ2-3; D gene ambiguous. V was clipped by 6 bases and J by 3 bases, with 13 bases between them. From germline, CDR1 is SNHLY and CDR2 FYNNEI. The CDR3 runs to 14 residues. The CDR3 sequence: CASSVGSVTDTQYF. Written as DNA, the CDR3 is TGTGCCAGCAGCGTCGGGTCGGTGACAGATACGCAGTATTTT.

This rearrangement joins TRBV6-6 to TRBJ2-6, with no clear D. The CDR3 consists of 13 residues. Trimming shortened V by 7 bases and J by 2 bases, and 6 bases separated the two germline ends. Germline lookup yields CDR1 MNHNY and CDR2 SVGAGI (reference sequence). The CDR3 spells CASTSTGANVLTF. CDR3 sequence (DNA): TGTGCCAGCACATCCACTGGGGCCAACGTCCTGACTTTC.

The CDR3 DNA sequence: TGCAGTGGGGCGACAGCTGATCAGCCCCAGCATTTT. Protein sequence: CSGATADQPQHF. The chain joins TRBV20-1 to TRBJ1-5, with a possible D match to TRBD1 (5 bases). CDR1 is DFQATT, CDR2 SNEGSKA, per germline (reference sequence). The CDR3 has 12 residues. V was shortened by 7 bases and J by 5 bases, with 12 bases between the two germline ends.

There are many counts of this clonotype. The chain employs TRBV19 and TRBJ2-3; D is unresolved. The CDR3 runs 13 residues. V lost 7 bases and J lost 6, with 14 bases in between. Germline V gene sequence: CDR1 LNHDA, CDR2 SQIVND (reference sequence). This CDR3 reads CASNPRVGDTQYF. CDR3 DNA sequence: TGTGCCAGTAACCCCCGCGTCGGCGATACGCAGTATTTT. The entire variable domain, with the rest obtained from reference TRBV19 and TRBJ2-3, is as follows: DGGITQSPKYLFRKEGQNVTLSCEQNLNHDAMYWYRQDPGQGLRLIYYSQIVNDFQKGDIAEGYSVSREKKESFPLTVTSAQKNPTAFYLCASNPRVGDTQYFGPGTRLTVL.

The chain is built from TRBV4-3 and TRBJ1-2; no clear D gene. Trimming took off 0 bases at V and 4 bases at J, with 15 bases between the two ends. This CDR3 region has 16 residues. Germline assignment: CDR1 LGHNA and CDR2 YSLEER. Here the CDR3 reads CASSQEAARMSYGYTF. DNA of the CDR3: TGCGCCAGCAGCCAAGAGGCCGCACGGATGAGCTATGGCTACACCTTC.

V gene TRBV7-9 combines with J gene TRBJ2-5, with D perhaps matching TRBD2 (5 bases). Trimming pared 3 bases from V and 5 bases from J, leaving 13 bases between. This CDR3 is built from 14 residues. The germline V gene encodes CDR1 SEHNR and CDR2 FQNEAQ (reference sequence). The CDR3 nucleotides are TGTGCCAGCAGCTTGCGGGTCCAGACTGAGACCCAGTACTTC. Protein: CASSLRVQTETQYF.